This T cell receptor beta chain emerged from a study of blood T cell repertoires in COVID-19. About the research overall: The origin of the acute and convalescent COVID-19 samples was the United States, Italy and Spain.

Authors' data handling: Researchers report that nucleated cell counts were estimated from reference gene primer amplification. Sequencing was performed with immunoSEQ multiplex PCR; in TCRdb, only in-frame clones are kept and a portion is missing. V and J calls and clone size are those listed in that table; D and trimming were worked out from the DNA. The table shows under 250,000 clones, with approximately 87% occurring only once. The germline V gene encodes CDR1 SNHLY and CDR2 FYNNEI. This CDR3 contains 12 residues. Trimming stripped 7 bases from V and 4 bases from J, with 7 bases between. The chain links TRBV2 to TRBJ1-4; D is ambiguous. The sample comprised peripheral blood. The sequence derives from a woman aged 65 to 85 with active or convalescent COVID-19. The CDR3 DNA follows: TGTGCCAGCATTCGCGTTAATGAAAAACTGTTTTTT. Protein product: CASIRVNEKLFF.